These 29 T cell receptor beta chains came from one sample sequenced in a study of T-cell reconstitution after alpha-beta-depleted transplantation in children. Preparation of the TCRbeta library used unique molecular identifiers. TCRdb reanalysed the PCR reads using MiXCR and keeps one entry per CDR3 protein. The repertoire has fewer than 550,000 distinct CDR3 sequences, over 9.5% of them found once; the top ten carry 12% to 15%. Source: PBMCs, mostly from graft donor cells, taken 180 days after TCRalphabeta/CD19-depleted stem cell transplant. These receptors all stem from a female patient younger than 10 who had a stem cell transplant for aplastic anemia, so the T cells may come from the graft donor.

The chain has TRBV7-2 and TRBJ2-1, with 8 bases aligning to TRBD2. The CDR3 has 15 amino acids. Germline V lookup: CDR1 SGHTA, CDR2 FQGNSA. V dropped 4 bases and J dropped 7; count of bases not matched to a gene: 9. The DNA of the CDR3 is TGTGCCAGCAGCTCAGCCGGGACTAGAACTAATGAGCAGTTCTTC. It codes for CASSSAGTRTNEQFF.

The V call is TRBV5-5, the J call TRBJ2-3; D is undetermined. The CDR3 contains 14 residues. The V gene's germline CDR1 is SGHKS and CDR2 YYEKEE (reference sequence). Trimming stripped 0 bases from V and 2 bases from J, with 7 bases between. The CDR3 loop is CASSLVTNTDTQYF. The CDR3 DNA reads as TGTGCCAGCAGCTTGGTTACGAACACAGATACGCAGTATTTT.

The chain is built from TRBV7-9 and TRBJ2-5; D is possibly TRBD1 (6 bases). The CDR3 spans 17 residues. Trimming pared 9 bases from V and 9 bases from J, leaving 32 bases between. CDR1 is SEHNR, CDR2 FQNEAQ, per germline (reference sequence). CDR3 region: CASRRSGQRFQSPPQYF. The CDR3 nucleotides are TGTGCCAGTCGTCGGTCTGGACAGCGCTTTCAAAGTCCCCCCCAGTACTTC.

This clonotype occurred a few times. The rearrangement links TRBV29-1 to TRBJ2-1; tentative D call: TRBD2 (6 bases). V shed 6 bases and J shed 5 bases, with 17 bases lying between them. The V gene's germline CDR1 is SQVTM and CDR2 ANQGSEA. This CDR3 is built from 14 residues. CDR3 sequence: CSVLLAPFDNEQFF. In DNA, the CDR3 is TGCAGCGTGCTACTAGCCCCTTTTGACAATGAGCAGTTCTTC.

The rearrangement uses TRBV9 and TRBJ1-5; 7 nucleotides line up with TRBD1. Germline CDR1 is SGDLS and CDR2 is YYNGEE. The CDR3 covers 15 residues. After removal of 3 bases from V and 5 bases from J, the junction contained 8 bases not matched to a gene. The CDR3 DNA sequence: TGTGCCAGCAGCGAGAAAACCGGGACAGATCAGCCCCAGCATTTT. Translating it yields CASSEKTGTDQPQHF.

This clonotype appeared a few times. The rearrangement joins TRBV9 to TRBJ2-2; TRBD1 matches 8 bases. CDR1 SGDLS and CDR2 YYNGEE come from the germline V gene. This CDR3 region has 16 residues. Losses at the gene ends were 0 bases for V and 3 bases for J; bases not matched to a gene: 4. CDR3: CASSVERQGYTGELFF. For the CDR3, the DNA is TGTGCCAGCAGCGTAGAGAGACAGGGGTACACCGGGGAGCTGTTTTTT. The variable domain in full, with the rest retrieved from reference TRBV9 and TRBJ2-2, is DSGVTQTPKHLITATGQRVTLRCSPRSGDLSVYWYQQSLDQGLQFLIQYYNGEERAKGNILERFSAQQFPDLHSELNLSSLELGDSALYFCASSVERQGYTGELFFGEGSRLTVL.

V gene TRBV2 combines with J gene TRBJ2-1, with TRBD1 as a possible D gene (5 bases). The germline V gene encodes CDR1 SNHLY and CDR2 FYNNEI. CDR3 length: 13 amino acids. Trimming stripped 4 bases from V and 5 bases from J, with 9 bases between. Here the CDR3 DNA reads TGTGCCAGCAGTGCCAGGGAAAACAATGAGCAGTTCTTC. Translation: CASSARENNEQFF.

V is TRBV5-1 and J is TRBJ2-1; no firm D call. CDR3 length: 12 amino acids. Germline V gene lookup returns CDR1 SGHRS and CDR2 YFSETQ. With 4 bases removed from V and 3 bases from J, the gap between germline ends came to 5 bases. The CDR3 here is CASSDIYNEQFF. DNA of the CDR3: TGCGCCAGCAGCGACATCTACAATGAGCAGTTCTTC.

The chain combines TRBV6-1 with TRBJ2-1; weak D call: TRBD2 (5 bases). Germline V gene lookup returns CDR1 MNHNS and CDR2 SASEGT. The CDR3 has 15 residues. V was clipped by 5 bases and J by 1 base, with 12 bases between them. CDR3 DNA: TGTGCCAGCAGTCCAAGCGGAACTTCCTACAATGAGCAGTTCTTC. The encoded protein is CASSPSGTSYNEQFF.

In its sample, this clonotype was seen a few times. The V gene is TRBV7-3, the J gene TRBJ2-1, with TRBD2 matching 10 bases. V dropped 3 bases and J dropped 9; count of bases not matched to a gene: 14. This CDR3 has 17 residues. Germline-derived CDR1 and CDR2 are SGHTA and FQGTGA. CDR3 in DNA: TGTGCCAGCAGCTTCCTCACTAGCGGGACTACCCTCAGTGAGCAGTTCTTC. Its protein product is CASSFLTSGTTLSEQFF.

This clonotype was counted only a few times. The chain couples TRBV15 to TRBJ2-4, with D possibly being TRBD2 (7 bases). Germline V gene sequence: CDR1 LNHNV, CDR2 YYDKDF (reference sequence). CDR3 length: 18 residues. V lost 1 base and J 0 bases, leaving 16 bases between the germline ends. The CDR3 is CATSRGGGGRLAKNIQYF. The CDR3 coding sequence is TGTGCCACCAGCAGAGGAGGGGGAGGGCGGTTAGCCAAAAACATTCAGTACTTC.

This clonotype came up many times. The rearrangement links TRBV5-1 to TRBJ1-1; 7 positions agree with TRBD1. Trimming removed 5 bases from V and 6 bases from J; junction bases left unmatched: 7. Per the germline V gene, CDR1 is SGHRS and CDR2 is YFSETQ. The CDR3 spans 13 residues. CDR3 amino acids: CASRTGPDAEAFF. CDR3 DNA: TGCGCCAGCAGGACAGGGCCGGACGCTGAAGCTTTCTTT.

CDR3 sequence: CASSVDSSYEQYV. CDR3 sequence (DNA): TGTGCCAGCAGTGTAGACAGCTCCTACGAGCAGTACGTC. This chain joins TRBV6-4 and TRBJ2-7; possible D gene TRBD1, 5 bases. CDR3 length equals 13 residues. V dropped 4 bases and J dropped 0 bases, with 7 bases sitting between them. CDR1 MRHNA and CDR2 SNTAGT come from the germline V gene.

Only a few counts were recorded for this clonotype. The chain links TRBV12-3 or TRBV12-4 to TRBJ2-2; 8 bases align to TRBD1. The ends lost 2 bases at V and 5 bases at J; junction bases unmatched: 7. The CDR3 loop spans 16 amino acids. The chain's CDR3 is CASSLPRGRRTGELFF. DNA for the CDR3: TGTGCCAGCAGTTTACCCAGGGGGCGTCGAACCGGGGAGCTGTTTTTT.

This clonotype was found a few times. The chain employs TRBV7-2 and TRBJ2-7, with 11 bases identical to TRBD2. J lost 1 base, V lost 2 bases, and 4 bases had no gene match. This CDR3 contains 16 residues. The germline V gene encodes CDR1 SGHTA and CDR2 FQGNSA. CDR3 residues: CASSLSTSGSSYEQYV. Here the CDR3 DNA reads TGTGCCAGCAGCTTAAGTACTAGCGGGAGTTCCTACGAGCAGTACGTC.

This clonotype was seen more than once but under ten times. The rearrangement uses TRBV18 and TRBJ1-6, with TRBD1 matching 7 bases. The CDR3 loop spans 16 amino acids. Germline V gene data show CDR1 as KGHSH and CDR2 as LQKENI. J lost 5 bases, V lost 3 bases, and 7 bases had no gene match. The CDR3 spells CASSPEQGLHNSPLHF. The CDR3 region has the DNA TGTGCCAGCTCACCCGAACAGGGGCTACATAATTCACCCCTCCACTTT.

This clonotype was seen only a few times. The rearrangement links TRBV12-3 or TRBV12-4 to TRBJ1-6; no firm D call. The CDR3 loop spans 14 amino acids. V gave up 6 bases and J gave up 9 bases, with 15 bases separating them. The CDR3 loop is CASSSQSYRSPLHF. DNA for the CDR3: TGTGCCAGCAGCAGTCAATCATACCGTTCACCCCTCCACTTT.

This clonotype was observed a handful of times. The chain uses TRBV7-2 and TRBJ1-2; the D is unclear. Germline assignment: CDR1 SGHTA and CDR2 FQGNSA. The CDR3 spans 16 residues. Trimming shortened V by 1 base and J by 2 bases, and 14 bases separated the two germline ends. The CDR3: CASSLEGFNWNYGYTF. The CDR3 region has the DNA TGTGCCAGCAGCTTAGAGGGTTTTAACTGGAACTATGGCTACACCTTC.

The J gene is TRBJ1-2, the V gene TRBV12-3 or TRBV12-4, with TRBD1 matching 10 bases. The CDR3 spans 13 residues. J gave up 9 bases and V 6 bases, and 7 bases lay outside the gene matches. DNA of the CDR3: TGTGCCAGCAGGACGGGACAGGGGAATAGCTACACCTTC. Its protein is CASRTGQGNSYTF.

CDR3 loop: CASSSLGQEGQETQYF. The CDR3 DNA reads TGTGCCAGCAGTTCCCTTGGACAGGAGGGCCAAGAGACCCAGTACTTC. V usage is TRBV28 and J usage is TRBJ2-5, with a tentative D call TRBD1 (7 bases). This CDR3 region has 16 residues. Germline V lookup: CDR1 MDHEN, CDR2 SYDVKM. Trimming pared 4 bases from V and 1 base from J, leaving 16 bases between.

The V gene is TRBV20-1, the J gene TRBJ2-1; 14 bases map to TRBD2. CDR3 size: 15 residues. Trimming cost V 6 bases and J 5 bases; bases outside gene matches: 6. Looked up from germline, CDR1 is DFQATT and CDR2 is SNEGSKA (reference sequence). CDR3 amino acids: CSATTSGRVDNEQFF. Written as DNA, the CDR3 is TGCAGTGCGACGACTAGCGGGAGGGTAGACAATGAGCAGTTCTTC.

In its sample, this clonotype was seen a few times. The gene calls are TRBV5-1 and TRBJ2-2; 12 bases map to TRBD2. Germline CDR1 and CDR2: SGHRS and YFSETQ. CDR3 length equals 17 residues. J lost 4 bases, V lost 0 bases, and 4 bases had no gene match. The CDR3 protein is CASSLGLAGAPTGELFF. As DNA, the CDR3 is TGCGCCAGCAGCTTGGGACTAGCGGGAGCGCCCACCGGGGAGCTGTTTTTT.

Remarks on this clonotype: Germline is not matched at one junction end, which may reflect a read error. The rearrangement joins TRBV7-8 to TRBJ1-5; unclear D gene. This CDR3 comprises 12 residues. Germline CDR1 SGHVS, CDR2 FQNEAQ. The chain's CDR3 is CASGFRNQPQHF. In DNA form, the CDR3 reads TGTGCCAGCGGCTTTCGGAATCAGCCCCAGCATTTT.

The table lists this clonotype with many counts. V usage is TRBV20-1 and J usage is TRBJ2-7, with 16 bases identical to TRBD2. The junction had 18 bases not matched to a gene; V was cut back by 6 bases and J by 1 base. Germline V gene data show CDR1 as DFQATT and CDR2 as SNEGSKA (reference sequence). The CDR3 is made up of 20 amino acids. The CDR3 here is CSAGTGSGTSGGARSYEQYF. The CDR3, as DNA: TGCAGTGCAGGGACAGGGTCCGGGACTAGCGGGGGGGCGAGGTCCTACGAGCAGTACTTC.

This clonotype was detected many times. The rearrangement joins TRBV29-1 to TRBJ2-2; 7 nucleotides align to TRBD1. Germline V gene lookup returns CDR1 SQVTM and CDR2 ANQGSEA. V was clipped by 1 base and J by 4 bases; unmatched bases: 6. This CDR3 comprises 15 residues. The CDR3 nucleotides are TGCAGCGTTGAAGCGGAACCAGGGGGCACCGGGGAGCTGTTTTTT. It yields the protein CSVEAEPGGTGELFF.

This clonotype was seen at least ten times. J is TRBJ2-3 and V is TRBV5-1; 8 bases match TRBD2. Looked up from germline, CDR1 is SGHRS and CDR2 is YFSETQ. The CDR3 contains 14 residues. V gave up 4 bases and J gave up 5 bases; unmatched junction bases: 6. CDR3 loop: CASSDGRAGDTQYF. CDR3 coding DNA: TGCGCCAGCAGCGACGGGAGGGCGGGAGATACGCAGTATTTT.

The DNA for the CDR3 is TGTGCCAGCAGCTTATTACGGGGCACTAATGAAAAACTGTTTTTT. It specifies CASSLLRGTNEKLFF. The genes are TRBV7-2 and TRBJ1-4; D is possibly TRBD1 (5 bases). The CDR3 runs 15 residues. Trimming removed 2 bases from V and 2 bases from J, with 9 bases in between. Germline V lookup: CDR1 SGHTA, CDR2 FQGNSA.

This clonotype was picked up a small number of times. The chain has TRBV28 and TRBJ1-4; D gene uncertain. The CDR3 covers 12 residues. Germline assignment: CDR1 MDHEN and CDR2 SYDVKM. Trimming shortened V by 2 bases and J by 10 bases, and 8 bases separated the two germline ends. The CDR3 DNA is TGTGCCAGCAGTTTAACCACTCGAAAACTGTTTTTT. Translation: CASSLTTRKLFF.

This clonotype turned up a few times. This chain uses TRBV15 with TRBJ2-7; TRBD1 matches 7 bases. Germline V gene data show CDR1 as LNHNV and CDR2 as YYDKDF (reference sequence). CDR3 length: 13 residues. J gave up 6 bases and V 5 bases, and 7 bases lay outside the gene matches. For the CDR3, the DNA is TGTGCCACCAGCCAGAGACAGGGTTCCGAGCAGTACGTC. Translating it yields CATSQRQGSEQYV.